Listed below are T cell receptor beta chains from one sample, sequenced in a study of shared clonotypes between healthy human individuals. The protocol was immunoSEQ multiplex PCR, while the TCRdb copy is restricted to in-frame clones and leaves out a portion. Altogether over 850,000 clones are present, approximately 80% being singletons, with the ten largest covering about 0.52%. The material sequenced was memory CD4+ T cells from PBMCs. The origin of the receptors is a man aged 18 to 35 in good health. Some clones in this sample may be carry-over from other donors' samples. The CDR3 runs from the conserved cysteine through the conserved F or W. A D gene is named only where the DNA matches it firmly. The size of a clone is reported for some rows only, either as once, few or many, or as a class for expanded clones.

D: TRBD1; V: TRBV5-1; J: TRBJ1-5; size: few; CDR3: CASRRTGDSNQPQHF; DNA: TGCGCCAGCAGGCGTACAGGGGATAGCAATCAGCCCCAGCATTTT
D: NA; V: TRBV5-6; J: TRBJ2-5; size: NA; CDR3: CASSLTRGPQETQYF; DNA: TGTGCCAGCAGCTTGACCAGGGGACCTCAAGAGACCCAGTACTTC
D: TRBD2; V: TRBV7-9; J: TRBJ2-7; size: NA; CDR3: CASSFGTSGYEQYF; DNA: TGTGCCAGCAGCTTCGGGACTAGCGGTTACGAGCAGTACTTC
D: TRBD1; V: TRBV10-1; J: TRBJ1-5; size: NA; CDR3: CASRQGARNRQPQHF; DNA: TGCGCCAGCCGGCAGGGGGCCCGTAATAGGCAGCCCCAGCATTTT
D: NA; V: TRBV7-2; J: TRBJ2-5; size: NA; CDR3: CASSPRGGAETQYF; DNA: TGTGCCAGCAGTCCCCGTGGGGGGGCGGAGACCCAGTACTTC
D: NA; V: TRBV7-2; J: TRBJ1-2; size: few; CDR3: CASSLDQGRRGYTF; DNA: TGTGCCAGCAGCTTAGATCAGGGTCGGCGTGGCTACACCTTC
D: TRBD1; V: TRBV5-1; J: TRBJ2-5; size: once; CDR3: CASSLKGAQETQYF; DNA: TGCGCCAGCAGCTTGAAGGGGGCCCAAGAGACCCAGTACTTC
D: TRBD1; V: TRBV5-1; J: TRBJ2-7; size: NA; CDR3: CASSWSGTAYEQYF; DNA: TGCGCCAGCAGCTGGTCCGGGACAGCCTACGAGCAGTACTTC
D: TRBD2; V: TRBV5-1; J: TRBJ2-2; size: NA; CDR3: CASSPLAGGNTGELFF; DNA: TGTGCCAGCAGCCCTCTAGCGGGAGGGAACACCGGGGAGCTGTTTTTT
D: NA; V: TRBV28; J: TRBJ1-2; size: NA; CDR3: CASRRPARNYGYTF; DNA: TGTGCCAGCAGGAGACCCGCGCGAAACTATGGCTACACCTTC
D: NA; V: TRBV28; J: TRBJ2-6; size: once; CDR3: CASSLSSVSGANVLTF; DNA: TGTGCCAGCAGTTTATCAAGCGTTTCTGGGGCCAACGTCCTGACTTTC
D: NA; V: TRBV7-8; J: TRBJ1-5; size: NA; CDR3: CASSLRMDQPQHF; DNA: TGTGCCAGCAGCTTGCGCATGGATCAGCCCCAGCATTTT
D: TRBD1; V: TRBV11-1; J: TRBJ2-3; size: NA; CDR3: CASGATGLTDTQYF; DNA: TGTGCCAGCGGGGCGACAGGGCTCACAGATACGCAGTATTTT
D: TRBD1; V: TRBV29-1; J: TRBJ1-2; size: few; CDR3: CSAEGDRDGYTF; DNA: TGCAGCGCCGAGGGGGACAGGGACGGCTACACCTTC
D: NA; V: TRBV11-2; J: TRBJ2-7; size: few; CDR3: CASSLERQGYEQYF; DNA: TGTGCCAGCAGCTTAGAACGTCAGGGGTACGAGCAGTACTTC
D: NA; V: TRBV7-2; J: TRBJ2-2; size: few; CDR3: CASSPTRDGELFF; DNA: TGTGCCAGCAGCCCGACTAGGGACGGGGAGCTGTTTTTT
D: NA; V: TRBV6-5; J: TRBJ2-5; size: NA; CDR3: CASSYGPPEGQETQYF; DNA: TGTGCCAGCAGTTACGGGCCACCGGAGGGCCAAGAGACCCAGTACTTC
D: NA; V: TRBV7-9; J: TRBJ1-1; size: NA; CDR3: CASSLGANTEAFF; DNA: TGTGCCAGCAGCTTAGGAGCGAACACTGAAGCTTTCTTT
D: TRBD1; V: TRBV19; J: TRBJ2-7; size: NA; CDR3: CASGTGLYEQYF; DNA: TGTGCCAGTGGGACAGGGCTCTACGAGCAGTACTTC
D: NA; V: TRBV7-2; J: TRBJ2-2; size: NA; CDR3: CASSGRGAGTGELFF; DNA: TGTGCCAGCAGTGGACGCGGAGCGGGCACCGGGGAGCTGTTTTTT
D: NA; V: TRBV2; J: TRBJ2-7; size: NA; CDR3: CASSEAGDGNYEQYF; DNA: TGTGCCAGCAGTGAAGCGGGGGACGGCAATTACGAGCAGTACTTC
D: NA; V: TRBV6-1; J: TRBJ2-7; size: once; CDR3: CASLRYTYEQYF; DNA: TGTGCCAGCTTACGCTATACCTACGAGCAGTACTTC
D: NA; V: TRBV5-1; J: TRBJ1-1; size: NA; CDR3: CASSTTGNMNTEAFF; DNA: TGCGCCAGCAGCACAACAGGGAACATGAACACTGAAGCTTTCTTT
D: NA; V: TRBV7-3; J: TRBJ1-1; size: NA; CDR3: CASRSEVNTEAFF; DNA: TGTGCCAGCAGATCGGAAGTGAACACTGAAGCTTTCTTT
D: NA; V: TRBV6-1; J: TRBJ1-5; size: many; CDR3: CASSTDSNQPQHF; DNA: TGTGCCAGCAGTACTGATAGCAATCAGCCCCAGCATTTT
D: NA; V: TRBV20-1; J: TRBJ2-7; size: NA; CDR3: CSAGDNYEQYF; DNA: TGCAGTGCTGGAGACAACTACGAGCAGTACTTC
D: NA; V: TRBV4-1; J: TRBJ2-1; size: many; CDR3: CASSQASGGSYNEQFF; DNA: TGCGCCAGCAGCCAGGCCAGCGGAGGAAGTTACAATGAGCAGTTCTTC
D: NA; V: TRBV4-2; J: TRBJ1-1; size: few; CDR3: CASSREGNTEAFF; DNA: TGTGCCAGCAGCCGAGAGGGGAACACTGAAGCTTTCTTT
D: TRBD1; V: TRBV7-7; J: TRBJ2-2; size: NA; CDR3: CASSAQGAGELFF; DNA: TGTGCCAGCAGCGCACAGGGGGCCGGGGAGCTGTTTTTT
D: NA; V: TRBV20-1; J: TRBJ1-1; size: NA; CDR3: CSARGITEAFF; DNA: TGCAGTGCTAGGGGTATCACTGAAGCTTTCTTT
D: TRBD1; V: TRBV27; J: TRBJ1-5; size: NA; CDR3: CASLPLGQPNQPQHF; DNA: TGTGCCAGCCTGCCGCTGGGACAGCCTAATCAGCCCCAGCATTTT
D: NA; V: TRBV11-3; J: TRBJ2-2; size: NA; CDR3: CASSLGPGELFF; DNA: TGTGCCAGCAGCTTGGGGCCCGGGGAGCTGTTTTTT
D: NA; V: TRBV29-1; J: TRBJ2-3; size: few; CDR3: CSGKGGGTDTQYF; DNA: TGCAGCGGGAAAGGGGGGGGCACAGATACGCAGTATTTT
D: NA; V: TRBV30; J: TRBJ1-1; size: NA; CDR3: CAWSGTGSRAFF; DNA: TGTGCCTGGAGTGGGACCGGGTCGAGGGCTTTCTTT
D: NA; V: TRBV9; J: TRBJ2-1; size: NA; CDR3: CASSVAHQGGEQFF; DNA: TGTGCCAGCAGCGTAGCTCATCAGGGAGGTGAGCAGTTCTTC
D: NA; V: TRBV6-1; J: TRBJ1-5; size: NA; CDR3: CASSGGGGNQPQHF; DNA: TGTGCCAGCAGTGGGGGTGGCGGCAATCAGCCCCAGCATTTT
D: TRBD1; V: TRBV19; J: TRBJ1-5; size: few; CDR3: CASKVGDREDQPQHF; DNA: TGTGCCAGTAAGGTGGGGGACAGGGAGGATCAGCCCCAGCATTTT
D: TRBD1; V: TRBV7-3; J: TRBJ2-7; size: NA; CDR3: CASSLDGTGGYEQYF; DNA: TGTGCCAGCAGCTTAGATGGGACAGGGGGCTACGAGCAGTACTTC
D: NA; V: TRBV7-2; J: TRBJ2-7; size: NA; CDR3: CASSLDLRSYEQYF; DNA: TGTGCCAGCAGCTTAGATCTCCGCTCCTACGAGCAGTACTTC
D: NA; V: TRBV7-9; J: TRBJ1-4; size: NA; CDR3: CASSLGAGANEKLFF; DNA: TGTGCCAGCAGCTTAGGGGCAGGGGCGAATGAAAAACTGTTTTTT
D: NA; V: TRBV30; J: TRBJ1-4; size: NA; CDR3: CAWARDLNEKLFF; DNA: TGTGCCTGGGCCAGGGATCTTAATGAAAAACTGTTTTTT
D: TRBD2; V: TRBV4-2; J: TRBJ2-1; size: NA; CDR3: CASSRGTSGSPSGNEQFF; DNA: TGTGCCAGCAGCCGAGGGACTAGCGGGAGTCCTTCGGGCAATGAGCAGTTCTTC
D: NA; V: TRBV27; J: TRBJ2-1; size: NA; CDR3: CASENVRRPRDEQFF; DNA: TGTGCCAGCGAAAATGTAAGGCGCCCCCGGGATGAGCAGTTCTTC
D: NA; V: TRBV6-6; J: TRBJ2-1; size: NA; CDR3: CASRSQGTLYNEQFF; DNA: TGTGCCAGCAGATCCCAGGGTACCCTATACAATGAGCAGTTCTTC
D: NA; V: TRBV18; J: TRBJ1-3; size: NA; CDR3: CASSPSAPGPSSGNTIYF; DNA: TGTGCCAGCTCACCCTCTGCCCCCGGACCCTCCTCTGGAAACACCATATATTTT
D: TRBD2; V: TRBV7-8; J: TRBJ2-3; size: NA; CDR3: CASSPWGEGPDTQYF; DNA: TGTGCCAGCAGCCCTTGGGGGGAGGGCCCAGATACGCAGTATTTT
D: TRBD1; V: TRBV7-9; J: TRBJ1-2; size: NA; CDR3: CASSAGRDSGNYGYTF; DNA: TGTGCCAGCAGCGCGGGCCGGGACAGTGGGAACTATGGCTACACCTTC
D: NA; V: TRBV7-9; J: TRBJ2-7; size: NA; CDR3: CASSSVMVEDLAYEQYF; DNA: TGTGCCAGCAGCTCGGTGATGGTAGAGGACTTAGCCTACGAGCAGTACTTC
D: TRBD1; V: TRBV5-1; J: TRBJ1-2; size: NA; CDR3: CASSRGQVSDGYTF; DNA: TGCGCCAGCAGCAGGGGACAGGTTTCGGATGGCTACACCTTC